This entry is about one T cell receptor (beta chain). Assay: immunoSEQ multiplex PCR; the TCRdb copy retains only in-frame clones and omits some. The sample includes 35,000 or so clones, roughly 87% of them seen just once. The data were obtained in a study of T cell changes during pregnancy in multiple sclerosis. V was clipped by 2 bases and J by 5 bases, with 13 bases between them. The CDR3 runs 14 residues. CDR1 and CDR2 (germline): MNHNY, SVGAGI (reference sequence). Source: CD4+ T cells from peripheral blood mononuclear cells, taken after pregnancy. This rearrangement joins TRBV6-6 to TRBJ2-7, with D tentatively TRBD1 (5 bases). The receptor comes from a female donor in good health, enrolled as a control in a pregnancy study. CDR3 protein: CASSYGQGRDEQYF. The CDR3, as DNA: TGTGCCAGCAGTTACGGCCAGGGAAGGGACGAGCAGTACTTC.